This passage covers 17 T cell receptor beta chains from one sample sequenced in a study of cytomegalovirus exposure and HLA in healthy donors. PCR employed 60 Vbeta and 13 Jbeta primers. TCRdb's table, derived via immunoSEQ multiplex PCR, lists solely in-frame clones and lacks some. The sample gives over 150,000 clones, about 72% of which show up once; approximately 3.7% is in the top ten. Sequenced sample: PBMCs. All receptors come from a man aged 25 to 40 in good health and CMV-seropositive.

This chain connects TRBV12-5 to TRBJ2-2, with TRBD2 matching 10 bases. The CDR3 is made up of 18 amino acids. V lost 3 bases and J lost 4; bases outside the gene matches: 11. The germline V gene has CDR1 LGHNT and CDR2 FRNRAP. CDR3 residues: CASGLSGRGQLTTGELFF. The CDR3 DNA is TGTGCTAGTGGTTTAAGCGGGAGGGGGCAGTTGACCACCGGGGAGCTGTTTTTT.

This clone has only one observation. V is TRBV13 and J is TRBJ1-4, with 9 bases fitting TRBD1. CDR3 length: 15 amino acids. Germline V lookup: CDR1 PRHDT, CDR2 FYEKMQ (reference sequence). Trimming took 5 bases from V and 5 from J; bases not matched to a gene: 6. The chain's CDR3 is CASSTKGQGNEKLFF. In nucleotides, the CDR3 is TGTGCCAGCAGCACAAAGGGACAGGGAAATGAAAAACTGTTTTTT. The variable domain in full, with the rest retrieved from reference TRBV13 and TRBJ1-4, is AAGVIQSPRHLIKEKRETATLKCYPIPRHDTVYWYQQGPGQDPQFLISFYEKMQSDKGSIPDRFSAQQFSDYHSELNMSSLELGDSALYFCASSTKGQGNEKLFFGSGTQLSVL.

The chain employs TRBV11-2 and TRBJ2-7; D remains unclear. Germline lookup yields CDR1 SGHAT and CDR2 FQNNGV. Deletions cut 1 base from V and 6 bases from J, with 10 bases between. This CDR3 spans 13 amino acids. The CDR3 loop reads CASSLAPTGEQYF. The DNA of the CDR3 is TGTGCCAGCAGCTTAGCGCCAACCGGCGAGCAGTACTTC. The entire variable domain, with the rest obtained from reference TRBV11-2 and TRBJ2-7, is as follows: EAGVAQSPRYKIIEKRQSVAFWCNPISGHATLYWYQQILGQGPKLLIQFQNNGVVDDSQLPKDRFSAERLKGVDSTLKIQPAKLEDSAVYLCASSLAPTGEQYFGPGTRLTVT.

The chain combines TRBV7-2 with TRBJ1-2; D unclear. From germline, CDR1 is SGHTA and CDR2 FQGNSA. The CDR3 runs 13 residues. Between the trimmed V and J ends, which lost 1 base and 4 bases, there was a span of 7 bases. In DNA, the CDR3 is TGTGCCAGCAGCTTAGTCATGGCCTATGGCTACACCTTC. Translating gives CASSLVMAYGYTF.

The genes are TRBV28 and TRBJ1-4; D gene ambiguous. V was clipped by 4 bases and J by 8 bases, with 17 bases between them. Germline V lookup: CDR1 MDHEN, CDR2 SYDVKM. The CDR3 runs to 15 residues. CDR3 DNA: TGTGCCAGCAGTTCAACCCGCGGATCGAGAGAAAAACTGTTTTTT. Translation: CASSSTRGSREKLFF.

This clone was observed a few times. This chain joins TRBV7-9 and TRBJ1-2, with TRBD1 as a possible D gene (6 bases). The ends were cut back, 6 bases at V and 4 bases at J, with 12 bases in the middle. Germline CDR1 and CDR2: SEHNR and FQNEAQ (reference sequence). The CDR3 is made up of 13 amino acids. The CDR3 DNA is TGTGCCAGCAGGGCTGGACAGTCCTATGGCTACACCTTC. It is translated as CASRAGQSYGYTF.

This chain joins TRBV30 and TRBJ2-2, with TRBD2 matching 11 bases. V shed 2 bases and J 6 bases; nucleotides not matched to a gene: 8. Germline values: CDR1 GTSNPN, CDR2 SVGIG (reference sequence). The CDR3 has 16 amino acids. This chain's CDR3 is CAWSPLAGGPAGELFF. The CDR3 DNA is TGTGCCTGGAGTCCCTTAGCGGGGGGGCCCGCCGGGGAGCTGTTTTTT.

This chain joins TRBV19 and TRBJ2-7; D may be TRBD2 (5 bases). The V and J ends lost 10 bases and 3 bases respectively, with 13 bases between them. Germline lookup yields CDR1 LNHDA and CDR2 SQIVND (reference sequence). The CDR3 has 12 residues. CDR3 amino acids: CATLGSNYEQYF. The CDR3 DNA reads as TGTGCCACCTTAGGGAGCAACTACGAGCAGTACTTC.

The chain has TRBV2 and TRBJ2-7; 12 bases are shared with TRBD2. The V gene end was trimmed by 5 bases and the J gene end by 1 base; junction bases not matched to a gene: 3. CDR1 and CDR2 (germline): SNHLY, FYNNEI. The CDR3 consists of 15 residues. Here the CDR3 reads CASSRTSGASYEQYF. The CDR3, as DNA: TGTGCCAGCAGTAGGACTAGCGGGGCATCCTACGAGCAGTACTTC.

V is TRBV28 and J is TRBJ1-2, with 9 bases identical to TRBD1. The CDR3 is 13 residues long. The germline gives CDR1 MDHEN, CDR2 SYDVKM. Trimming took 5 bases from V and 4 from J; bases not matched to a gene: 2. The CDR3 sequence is CASSPQGAYGYTF. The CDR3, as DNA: TGTGCCAGCAGTCCACAGGGGGCCTATGGCTACACCTTC.

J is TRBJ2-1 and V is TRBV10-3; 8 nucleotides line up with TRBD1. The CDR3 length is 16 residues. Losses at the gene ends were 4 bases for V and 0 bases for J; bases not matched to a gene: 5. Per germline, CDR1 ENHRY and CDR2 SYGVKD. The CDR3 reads CAISGRDRSSYNEQFF. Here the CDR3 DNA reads TGTGCCATCAGTGGTCGGGACAGGAGCTCCTACAATGAGCAGTTCTTC.

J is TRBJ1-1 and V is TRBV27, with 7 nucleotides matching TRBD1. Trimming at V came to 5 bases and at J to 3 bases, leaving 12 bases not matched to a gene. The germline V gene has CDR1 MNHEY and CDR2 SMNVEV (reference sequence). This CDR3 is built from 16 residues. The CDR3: CASSPGQAPLDTEAFF. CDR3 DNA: TGTGCCAGCAGTCCCGGACAGGCCCCTCTGGACACTGAAGCTTTCTTT.

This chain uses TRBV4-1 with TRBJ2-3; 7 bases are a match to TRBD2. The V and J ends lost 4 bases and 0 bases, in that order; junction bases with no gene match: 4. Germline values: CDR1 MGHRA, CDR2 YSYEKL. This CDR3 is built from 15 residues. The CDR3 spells CASSRAGVSTDTQYF. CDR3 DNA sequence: TGCGCCAGCAGCCGCGCGGGGGTTAGCACAGATACGCAGTATTTT.

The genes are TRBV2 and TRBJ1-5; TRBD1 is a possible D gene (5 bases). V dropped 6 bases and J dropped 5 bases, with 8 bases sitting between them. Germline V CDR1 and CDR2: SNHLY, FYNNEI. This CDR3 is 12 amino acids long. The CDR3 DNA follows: TGTGCCAGCAGCCAGGGCGATCAGCCCCAGCATTTT. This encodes CASSQGDQPQHF.

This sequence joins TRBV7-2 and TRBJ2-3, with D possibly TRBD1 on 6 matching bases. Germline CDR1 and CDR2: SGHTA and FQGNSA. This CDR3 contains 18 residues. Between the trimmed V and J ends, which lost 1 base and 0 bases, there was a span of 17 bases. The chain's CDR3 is CASSLVFWQGISTDTQYF. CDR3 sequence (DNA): TGTGCCAGCAGCTTAGTGTTCTGGCAGGGGATTAGCACAGATACGCAGTATTTT.

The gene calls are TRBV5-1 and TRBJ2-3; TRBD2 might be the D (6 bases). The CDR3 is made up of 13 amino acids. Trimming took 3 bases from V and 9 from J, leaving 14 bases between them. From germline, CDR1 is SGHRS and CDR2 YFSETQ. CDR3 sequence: CASSWGDQPTQYF. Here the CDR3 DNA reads TGCGCCAGCAGCTGGGGGGACCAGCCGACGCAGTATTTT.

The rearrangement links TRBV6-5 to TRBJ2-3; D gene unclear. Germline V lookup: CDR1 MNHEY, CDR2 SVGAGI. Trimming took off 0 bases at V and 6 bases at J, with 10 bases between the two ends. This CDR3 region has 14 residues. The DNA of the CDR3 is TGTGCCAGCAGTTACTCCGTCGTCGGGGATACGCAGTATTTT. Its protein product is CASSYSVVGDTQYF.